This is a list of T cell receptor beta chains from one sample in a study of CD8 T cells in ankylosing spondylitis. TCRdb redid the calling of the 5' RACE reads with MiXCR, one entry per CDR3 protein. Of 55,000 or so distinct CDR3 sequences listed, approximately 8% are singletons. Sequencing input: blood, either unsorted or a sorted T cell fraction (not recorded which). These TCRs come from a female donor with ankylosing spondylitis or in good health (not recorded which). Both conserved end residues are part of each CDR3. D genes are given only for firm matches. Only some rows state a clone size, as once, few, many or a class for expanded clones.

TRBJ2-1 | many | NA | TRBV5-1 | TGCGCCAGCAGCTTGGGTGGGAGCATCCCCTACAATGAGCAGTTCTTC | CASSLGGSIPYNEQFF
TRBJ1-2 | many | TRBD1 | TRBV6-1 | TGTGCCAGCAGGCGACAGGGGGGGAACTATGGCTACACCTTC | CASRRQGGNYGYTF
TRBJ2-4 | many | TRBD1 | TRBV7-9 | TGTGCCAGCAGCTTAGGGACAGGGAAAAACATTCAGTACTTC | CASSLGTGKNIQYF
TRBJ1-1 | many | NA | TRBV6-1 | TGTGCCAGTCAGGGTAATCAAGCTGAAGCTTTCTTT | CASQGNQAEAFF
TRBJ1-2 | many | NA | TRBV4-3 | TGCGCCAGCAGCCAAGATTGGAACCTCGGGGGAAACGGCTACACCTTC | CASSQDWNLGGNGYTF
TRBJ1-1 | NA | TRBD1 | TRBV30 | TGTGCCTGGAGTGCAGGGGGCGCAGACACTGAAGCTTTCTTT | CAWSAGGADTEAFF
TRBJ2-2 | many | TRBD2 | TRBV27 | TGTGCCAGCAAGCGGGGCCCGGCGAACACCGGGGAGCTGTTTTTT | CASKRGPANTGELFF
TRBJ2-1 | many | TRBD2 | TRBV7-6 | TGTGCCAGCAGCTCAGGACTAGCTAGAAATGAGCAGTTCTTC | CASSSGLARNEQFF
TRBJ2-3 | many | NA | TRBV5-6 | TGTGCCAGCTCCTGGGGAATCCCGAGACCAGATACGCAGTATTTT | CASSWGIPRPDTQYF
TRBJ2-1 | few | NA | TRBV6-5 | TGTGCCAGCAGTTACAAAAGCTCCTACAATGAGCAGTTCTTC | CASSYKSSYNEQFF
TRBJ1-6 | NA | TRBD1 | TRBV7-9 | TGTGCCAGCAGCACCGGGACAGCGAATTCACCCCTCCACTTT | CASSTGTANSPLHF
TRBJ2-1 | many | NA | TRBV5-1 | TGCGCCAGCAGCTTGTGGGACCCAAAATCCTACAATGAGCAGTTCTTC | CASSLWDPKSYNEQFF
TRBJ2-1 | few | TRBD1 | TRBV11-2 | TGTGCCAGCAGCGGACAGGGGGCGTTGAATGAGCAGTTCTTC | CASSGQGALNEQFF
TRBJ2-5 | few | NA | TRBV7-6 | TGTGCCAGCAGCTCCTTAGAGGTTGGGACCCAGTACTTC | CASSSLEVGTQYF
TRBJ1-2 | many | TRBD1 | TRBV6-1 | TGTGCCAGCGAGGACAGGCTCTATGGCTACACCTTC | CASEDRLYGYTF
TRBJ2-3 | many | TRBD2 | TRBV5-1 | TGCGCCAGCAGGCAGGTAGCGGGAAGCACAGATACGCAGTATTTT | CASRQVAGSTDTQYF
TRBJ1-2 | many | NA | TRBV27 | TGTGCCAGCAGTTATTATGGCAGGAATAGGGATGGCTACACCTTC | CASSYYGRNRDGYTF
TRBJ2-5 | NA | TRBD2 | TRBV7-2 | TGTGCCAGCAGCTTAAGAGCGGGGGGCAGTCGAGAGACCCAGTACTTC | CASSLRAGGSRETQYF
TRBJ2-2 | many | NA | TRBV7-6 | TGTGCCAGCAGCTTAGATTCCCGGGTTACCGGGGAGCTGTTTTTT | CASSLDSRVTGELFF
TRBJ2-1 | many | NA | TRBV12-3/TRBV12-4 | TGTGCCAGCACTCCCCTCCGGACAGTGTCCTCCTACAATGAGCAGTTCTTC | CASTPLRTVSSYNEQFF
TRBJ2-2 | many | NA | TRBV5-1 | TGCGCCAGCAGCTCGATGGAGGGGCGCAGAACCGGGGAGCTGTTTTTT | CASSSMEGRRTGELFF
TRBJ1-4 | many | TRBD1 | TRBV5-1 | TGCGCCAGCAGCTTGTGGGGGGACAGCCTACGAGAAAAACTGTTTTTT | CASSLWGDSLREKLFF
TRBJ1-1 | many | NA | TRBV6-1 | TGTGCCAGCAGTCCCCCTGGGGGGCGGACTGAAGCTTTCTTT | CASSPPGGRTEAFF
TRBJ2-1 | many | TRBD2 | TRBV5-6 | TGTGCCAGCAGCCCCCCTCTAGCGGGGGGCCTATACAATGAGCAGTTCTTC | CASSPPLAGGLYNEQFF
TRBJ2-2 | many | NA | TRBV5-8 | TGTGCCAGCAGCTTATGGACAGTCACCGGGGAGCTGTTTTTT | CASSLWTVTGELFF
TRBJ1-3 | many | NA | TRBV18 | TGTGCCAGCTCACCAACGGGAAGGGATAACACCATATATTTT | CASSPTGRDNTIYF
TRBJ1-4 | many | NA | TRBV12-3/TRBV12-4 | TGTGCCAGCAGAATCGTCCCCGCAACTAATGAAAAACTGTTTTTT | CASRIVPATNEKLFF
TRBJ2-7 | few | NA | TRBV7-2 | TGTGCCAGCAGCTTCGGGATAGGTGTTTCCTACGAGCAGTACTTC | CASSFGIGVSYEQYF
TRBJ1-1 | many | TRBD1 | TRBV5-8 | TGTGCCAGCAGCAGAAGACAGGGCGGTGCTTTCTTT | CASSRRQGGAFF
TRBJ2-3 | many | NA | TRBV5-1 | TGCGCCAGCAGCGCGGGGGCTAGCACAGATACGCAGTATTTT | CASSAGASTDTQYF
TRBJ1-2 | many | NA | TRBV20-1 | TGCAGTGCCATCAATGAAAGCTACACCTTC | CSAINESYTF
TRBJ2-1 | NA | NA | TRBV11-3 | TGTGCCAGCAGGCACAGGGATGAGCAGTTCTTC | CASRHRDEQFF
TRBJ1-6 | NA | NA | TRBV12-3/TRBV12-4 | TGTGCCAGCAGCGGACAGAGGAAACCCCTCCACTTT | CASSGQRKPLHF
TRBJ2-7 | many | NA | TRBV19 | TGTGCCAGTAGTATAGAGGCCGGGTTCTACGAGCAGTACTTC | CASSIEAGFYEQYF
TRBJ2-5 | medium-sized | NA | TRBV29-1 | TGCAGCGTTGAATACCAGGCGATCCAAGAGACCCAGTACTTC | CSVEYQAIQETQYF
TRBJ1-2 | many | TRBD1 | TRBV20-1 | TGCAGTGCCATACACGGACAGGCCCATGGCTACACCTTC | CSAIHGQAHGYTF
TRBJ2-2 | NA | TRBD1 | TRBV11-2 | TGTGCCAGCAGCTTAGTTGCAGGGGGTAGCACCGGGGAGCTGTTTTTT | CASSLVAGGSTGELFF
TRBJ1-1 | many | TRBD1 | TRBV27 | TGTGCCAGCAGTCCGAAGACAGGGAGGAACACTGAAGCTTTCTTT | CASSPKTGRNTEAFF